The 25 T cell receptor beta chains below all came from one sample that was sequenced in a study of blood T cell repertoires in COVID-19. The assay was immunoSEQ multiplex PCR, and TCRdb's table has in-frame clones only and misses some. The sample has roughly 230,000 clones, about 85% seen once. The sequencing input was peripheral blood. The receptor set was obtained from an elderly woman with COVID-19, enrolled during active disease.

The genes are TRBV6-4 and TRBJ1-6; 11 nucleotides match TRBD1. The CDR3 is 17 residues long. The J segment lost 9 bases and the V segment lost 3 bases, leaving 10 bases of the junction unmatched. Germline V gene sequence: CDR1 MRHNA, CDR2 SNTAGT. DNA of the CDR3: TGTGCCAGCAGTGAGCAACGGACAGGGGGCAGCGGTTCACCCCTCCACTTT. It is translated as CASSEQRTGGSGSPLHF.

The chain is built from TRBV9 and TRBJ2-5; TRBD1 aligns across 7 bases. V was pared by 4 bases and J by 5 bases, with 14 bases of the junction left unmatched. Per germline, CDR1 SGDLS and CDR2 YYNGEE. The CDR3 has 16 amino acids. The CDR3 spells CASSPNVQGYGETQYF. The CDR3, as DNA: TGTGCCAGCAGCCCGAACGTACAGGGGTATGGGGAGACCCAGTACTTC. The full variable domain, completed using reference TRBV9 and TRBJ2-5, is DSGVTQTPKHLITATGQRVTLRCSPRSGDLSVYWYQQSLDQGLQFLIQYYNGEERAKGNILERFSAQQFPDLHSELNLSSLELGDSALYFCASSPNVQGYGETQYFGPGTRLLVL.

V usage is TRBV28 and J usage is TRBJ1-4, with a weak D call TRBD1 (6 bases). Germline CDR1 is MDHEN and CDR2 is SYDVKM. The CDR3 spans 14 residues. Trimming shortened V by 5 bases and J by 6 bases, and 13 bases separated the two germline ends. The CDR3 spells CASSGRGGDEKLFF. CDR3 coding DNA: TGTGCCAGCAGTGGTCGGGGGGGCGATGAAAAACTGTTTTTT.

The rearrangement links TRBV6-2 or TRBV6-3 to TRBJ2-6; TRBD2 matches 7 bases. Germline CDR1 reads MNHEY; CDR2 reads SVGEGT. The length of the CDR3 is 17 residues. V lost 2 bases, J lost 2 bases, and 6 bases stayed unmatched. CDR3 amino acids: CASSYVTAGAGANVLTF. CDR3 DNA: TGTGCCAGCAGTTACGTGACCGCGGGGGCTGGGGCCAACGTCCTGACTTTC.

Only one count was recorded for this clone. The CDR3 region is CASSFVGGSYEQYF. The CDR3 DNA reads TGCGCCAGCAGCTTTGTGGGGGGCTCCTACGAGCAGTACTTC. The rearrangement uses TRBV5-1 and TRBJ2-7; D possibly corresponds to TRBD2 (6 bases). Germline V gene lookup returns CDR1 SGHRS and CDR2 YFSETQ. Trimming took 2 bases from V and 0 from J, leaving 9 bases between them. This CDR3 is 14 amino acids long.

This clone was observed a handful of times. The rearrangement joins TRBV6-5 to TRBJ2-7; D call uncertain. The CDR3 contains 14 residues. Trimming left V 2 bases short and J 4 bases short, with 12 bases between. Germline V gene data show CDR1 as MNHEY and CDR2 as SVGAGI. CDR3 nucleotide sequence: TGTGCCAGCAGTTACAACCCCCAGGCATACGAGCAGTACTTC. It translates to CASSYNPQAYEQYF.

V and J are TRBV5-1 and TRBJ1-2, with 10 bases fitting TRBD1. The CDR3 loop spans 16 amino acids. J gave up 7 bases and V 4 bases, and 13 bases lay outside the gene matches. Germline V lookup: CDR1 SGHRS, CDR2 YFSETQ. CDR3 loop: CASSEGPGQGMGGYTF. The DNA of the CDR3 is TGCGCCAGCAGCGAAGGACCGGGACAGGGGATGGGTGGCTACACCTTC.

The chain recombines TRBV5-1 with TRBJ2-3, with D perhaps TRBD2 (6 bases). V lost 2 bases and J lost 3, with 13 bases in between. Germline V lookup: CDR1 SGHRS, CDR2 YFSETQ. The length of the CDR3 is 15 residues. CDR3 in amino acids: CASSFAGGGTDTQYF. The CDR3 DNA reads TGCGCCAGCAGCTTCGCGGGTGGGGGGACAGATACGCAGTATTTT. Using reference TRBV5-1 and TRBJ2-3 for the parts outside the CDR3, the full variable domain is KAGVTQTPRYLIKTRGQQVTLSCSPISGHRSVSWYQQTPGQGLQFLFEYFSETQRNKGNFPGRFSGRQFSNSRSEMNVSTLELGDSALYLCASSFAGGGTDTQYFGPGTRLTVL.

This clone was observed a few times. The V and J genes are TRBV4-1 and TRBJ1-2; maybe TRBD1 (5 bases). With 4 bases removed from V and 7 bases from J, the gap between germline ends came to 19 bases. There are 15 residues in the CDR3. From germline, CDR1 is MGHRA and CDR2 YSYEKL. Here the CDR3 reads CASSPVLQEVGGYTF. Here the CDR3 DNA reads TGCGCCAGCAGCCCAGTATTACAGGAAGTGGGTGGCTACACCTTC.

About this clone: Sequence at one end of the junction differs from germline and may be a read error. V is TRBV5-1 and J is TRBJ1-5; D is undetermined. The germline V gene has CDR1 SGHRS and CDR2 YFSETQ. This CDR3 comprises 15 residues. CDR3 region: CASSLAGYSDQPQHF. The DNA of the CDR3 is TGCGCCAGCAGCTTGGCGGGCTATAGCGATCAGCCCCAGCATTTT.

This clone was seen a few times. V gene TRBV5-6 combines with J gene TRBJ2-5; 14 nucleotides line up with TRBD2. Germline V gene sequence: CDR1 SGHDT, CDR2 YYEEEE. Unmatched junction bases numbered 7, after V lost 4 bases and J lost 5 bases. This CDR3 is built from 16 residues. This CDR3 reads CASSGGLAGGWETQYF. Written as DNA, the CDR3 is TGTGCCAGCAGCGGTGGACTAGCGGGGGGCTGGGAGACCCAGTACTTC. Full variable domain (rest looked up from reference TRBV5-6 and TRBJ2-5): DAGVTQSPTHLIKTRGQQVTLRCSPKSGHDTVSWYQQALGQGPQFIFQYYEEEERQRGNFPDRFSGHQFPNYSSELNVNALLLGDSALYLCASSGGLAGGWETQYFGPGTRLLVL.

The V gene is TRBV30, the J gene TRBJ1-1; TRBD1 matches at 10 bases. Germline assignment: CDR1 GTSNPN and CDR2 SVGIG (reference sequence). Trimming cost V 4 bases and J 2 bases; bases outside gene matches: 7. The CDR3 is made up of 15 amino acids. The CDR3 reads CAWTSRDRGNTEAFF. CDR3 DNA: TGTGCCTGGACTTCTCGGGACAGGGGAAACACTGAAGCTTTCTTT.

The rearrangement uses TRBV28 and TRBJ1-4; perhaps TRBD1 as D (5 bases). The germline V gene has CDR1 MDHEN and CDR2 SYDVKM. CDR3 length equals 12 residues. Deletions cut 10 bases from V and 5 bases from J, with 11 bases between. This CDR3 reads CATLDINEKLFF. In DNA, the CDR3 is TGTGCCACCTTGGACATAAATGAAAAACTGTTTTTT.

The CDR3 sequence is CASKGQGFYEQYF. The CDR3 region has the DNA TGTGCCAGCAAAGGACAGGGATTCTACGAGCAGTACTTC. The chain recombines TRBV6-5 with TRBJ2-7; 8 positions agree with TRBD1. CDR1 is MNHEY, CDR2 SVGAGI, per germline. The junction had 5 bases not matched to a gene; V was cut back by 7 bases and J by 3 bases. The CDR3 is 13 residues long.

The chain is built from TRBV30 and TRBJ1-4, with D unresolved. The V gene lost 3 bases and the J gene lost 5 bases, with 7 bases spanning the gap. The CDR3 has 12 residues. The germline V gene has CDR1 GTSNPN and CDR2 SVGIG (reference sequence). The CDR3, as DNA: TGTGCCTGGAGGGCCAGAAATGAAAAACTGTTTTTT. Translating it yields CAWRARNEKLFF.

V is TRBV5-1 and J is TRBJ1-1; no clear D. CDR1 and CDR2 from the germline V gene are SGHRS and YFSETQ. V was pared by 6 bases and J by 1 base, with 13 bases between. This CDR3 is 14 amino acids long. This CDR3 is CASNLGLENTEAFF. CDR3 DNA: TGCGCCAGCAACCTGGGCCTCGAGAACACTGAAGCTTTCTTT.

The CDR3 coding sequence is TGTGCCAGCAGCCCCTTGAACACCGGGGAGCTGTTTTTT. The encoded protein is CASSPLNTGELFF. The V and J genes are TRBV3-1 (or the pseudogene TRBV3-2) and TRBJ2-2, with D unclear. Trimming removed 4 bases at V and 1 base at J, with 4 bases between. Germline V gene data show CDR1 as LGHDT and CDR2 as YNNKEL (reference sequence). CDR3 length: 13 amino acids.

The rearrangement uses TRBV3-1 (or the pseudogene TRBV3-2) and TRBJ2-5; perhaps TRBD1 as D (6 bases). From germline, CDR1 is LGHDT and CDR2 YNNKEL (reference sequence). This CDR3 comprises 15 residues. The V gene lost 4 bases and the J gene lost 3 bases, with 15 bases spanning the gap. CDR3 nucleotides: TGTGCCAGCAGCCTTTACACAGGGTTTAAAGAGACCCAGTACTTC. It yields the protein CASSLYTGFKETQYF.

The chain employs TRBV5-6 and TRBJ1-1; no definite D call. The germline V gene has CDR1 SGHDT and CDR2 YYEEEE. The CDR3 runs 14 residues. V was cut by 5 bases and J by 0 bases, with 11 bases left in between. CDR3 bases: TGTGCCAGCAGGGAGAGGCTAGTGAACACTGAAGCTTTCTTT. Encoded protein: CASRERLVNTEAFF.

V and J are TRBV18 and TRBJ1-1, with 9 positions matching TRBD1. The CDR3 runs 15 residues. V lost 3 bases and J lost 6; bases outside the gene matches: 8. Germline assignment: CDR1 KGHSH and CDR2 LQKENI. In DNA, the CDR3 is TGTGCCAGCTCACCGGTACAGGGGGCGAGCTCTGAAGCTTTCTTT. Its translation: CASSPVQGASSEAFF. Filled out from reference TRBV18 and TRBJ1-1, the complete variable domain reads NAGVMQNPRHLVRRRGQEARLRCSPMKGHSHVYWYRQLPEEGLKFMVYLQKENIIDESGMPKERFSAEFPKEGPSILRIQQVVRGDSAAYFCASSPVQGASSEAFFGQGTRLTVV.

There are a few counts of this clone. CDR3 sequence reads: CATSTANPGQGKGYTF. Written as DNA, the CDR3 is TGTGCCACCAGCACCGCAAACCCGGGACAGGGGAAAGGCTACACCTTC. The rearrangement uses TRBV15 and TRBJ1-2; 10 bases are a match to TRBD1. CDR3 length equals 16 residues. Germline lookup yields CDR1 LNHNV and CDR2 YYDKDF (reference sequence). J lost 8 bases, V lost 4 bases, and 13 bases had no gene match.

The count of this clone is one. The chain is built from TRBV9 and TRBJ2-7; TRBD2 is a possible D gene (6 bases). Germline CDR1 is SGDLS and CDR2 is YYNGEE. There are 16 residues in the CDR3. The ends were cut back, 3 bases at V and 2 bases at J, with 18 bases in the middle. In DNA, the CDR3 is TGTGCCAGCAGCGCCGGGGGTCTTAGAAGGCCCTACGAGCAGTACTTC. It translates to CASSAGGLRRPYEQYF.

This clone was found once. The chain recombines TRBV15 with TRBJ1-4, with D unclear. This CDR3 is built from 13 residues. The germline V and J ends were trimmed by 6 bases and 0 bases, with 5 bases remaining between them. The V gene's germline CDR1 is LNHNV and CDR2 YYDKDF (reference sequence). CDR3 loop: CATSSTTNEKLFF. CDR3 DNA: TGTGCCACCAGTTCAACAACTAATGAAAAACTGTTTTTT. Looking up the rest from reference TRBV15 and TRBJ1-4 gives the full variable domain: DAMVIQNPRYQVTQFGKPVTLSCSQTLNHNVMYWYQQKSSQAPKLLFHYYDKDFNNEADTPDNFQSRRPNTSFCFLDIRSPGLGDTAMYLCATSSTTNEKLFFGSGTQLSVL.

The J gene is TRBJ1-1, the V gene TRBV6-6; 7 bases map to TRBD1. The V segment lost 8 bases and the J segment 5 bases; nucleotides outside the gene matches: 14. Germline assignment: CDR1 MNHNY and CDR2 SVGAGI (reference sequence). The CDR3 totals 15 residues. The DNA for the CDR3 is TGTGCCAGCGCGAGACAGGGTGTAGTAAAGACTGAAGCTTTCTTT. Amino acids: CASARQGVVKTEAFF.

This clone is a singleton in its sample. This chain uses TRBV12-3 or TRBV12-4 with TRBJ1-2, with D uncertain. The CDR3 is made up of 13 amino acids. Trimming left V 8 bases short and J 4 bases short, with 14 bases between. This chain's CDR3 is CASALPISYGYTF. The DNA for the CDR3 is TGTGCCAGCGCCCTCCCAATTAGCTATGGCTACACCTTC.